The 13 T cell receptor beta chains below come from one sample, sequenced in a study of spatial heterogeneity in lung cancer. TCRdb reprocessed the 5' RACE reads with MiXCR, giving one entry per CDR3 protein. This sample has more than 12,000 distinct CDR3 sequences, with under 14% found just once. The sample's time point: sample taken at primary tumor resection. Whole RNA, which was extracted from tumor, nontumor lung tissue or frozen PBMC, was sequenced without any cell sorting. Sequencing used PBMCs, obtained at surgery. These receptors were taken from a female donor with early-stage non-small cell lung cancer.

This clonotype was seen at least ten times. The chain uses TRBV5-6 and TRBJ1-1; D is perhaps TRBD1 (5 bases). This CDR3 is 13 amino acids long. The germline V and J ends were trimmed by 4 bases and 12 bases, with 19 bases remaining between them. Germline CDR1 is SGHDT and CDR2 is YYEEEE. CDR3 region: CASSRWDGGEPFF. In DNA form, the CDR3 reads TGTGCCAGCAGCAGGTGGGACGGTGGAGAACCTTTCTTT.

This clonotype was observed many times. The rearrangement uses TRBV30 and TRBJ2-1; no firm D call. Germline CDR1 GTSNPN, CDR2 SVGIG (reference sequence). The CDR3 loop spans 13 amino acids. V was clipped by 5 bases and J by 4 bases, with 12 bases between them. The CDR3 nucleotides are TGTGCCTGGGGCGCGGTATCTTACAATGAGCAGTTCTTC. This sequence encodes CAWGAVSYNEQFF.

This clonotype has a count of ten or more. The genes are TRBV27 and TRBJ2-7, with D tentatively TRBD2 (5 bases). Germline V CDR1 and CDR2: MNHEY, SMNVEV (reference sequence). The ends were cut back, 5 bases at V and 3 bases at J, with 17 bases in the middle. CDR3 length equals 15 residues. DNA for the CDR3: TGTGCCAGCAGTCACCGGAGGCGGAGCCACTACGAGCAGTACTTC. This sequence encodes CASSHRRRSHYEQYF.

This clonotype was seen ten or more times. The chain links TRBV9 to TRBJ2-1, with 8 bases aligning to TRBD2. The CDR3 consists of 15 residues. The V gene end was trimmed by 0 bases and the J gene end by 8 bases; junction bases not matched to a gene: 7. Germline CDR1 is SGDLS and CDR2 is YYNGEE. The CDR3 DNA is TGTGCCAGCAGCGTAGTAGCGGGGTTTAAGGATGAGCAGTTCTTC. Translated, it gives CASSVVAGFKDEQFF.

This clonotype was recorded many times. This sequence joins TRBV20-1 and TRBJ2-3; 7 bases map to TRBD2. Germline CDR1 reads DFQATT; CDR2 reads SNEGSKA (reference sequence). V shed 3 bases and J 1 base; nucleotides not matched to a gene: 10. The CDR3 contains 16 residues. CDR3 amino acids: CSASGFAGVRTDTQYF. In DNA form, the CDR3 reads TGCAGTGCTAGCGGCTTTGCGGGGGTACGCACAGATACGCAGTATTTT.

This clonotype was recorded a few times. The V call is TRBV19, the J call TRBJ2-3; D call uncertain. The CDR3 loop spans 13 amino acids. Germline V lookup: CDR1 LNHDA, CDR2 SQIVND (reference sequence). The V and J ends lost 7 bases and 6 bases respectively, with 14 bases between them. In DNA, the CDR3 is TGTGCCAGTAAGGTGACCCAAGGGGATACGCAGTATTTT. Translated: CASKVTQGDTQYF.

This clonotype was detected ten times or more. The V call is TRBV7-9, the J call TRBJ2-3, with 9 bases matching TRBD1. With 4 bases clipped from V and 2 bases from J, the junction kept 7 bases outside the gene matches. From germline, CDR1 is SEHNR and CDR2 FQNEAQ (reference sequence). This CDR3 comprises 16 residues. The CDR3 here is CASSSTTGGYTDTQYF. Here the CDR3 DNA reads TGTGCCAGCAGCTCCACAACAGGGGGCTACACAGATACGCAGTATTTT.

The table lists this clonotype with many counts. V and J are TRBV20-1 and TRBJ2-7; TRBD1 or TRBD2 may be the D gene (6 bases each). CDR1 is DFQATT, CDR2 SNEGSKA, per germline (reference sequence). Deletions cut 0 bases from V and 0 bases from J, with 9 bases between. This CDR3 has 14 amino acids. DNA for the CDR3: TGCAGTGCTAGAGATAGGGGGGCCTCCTACGAGCAGTACTTC. This gives the protein CSARDRGASYEQYF.

By sample fraction, this clonotype is medium-sized. This chain connects TRBV2 to TRBJ2-1, with 11 bases matching TRBD2. Per germline, CDR1 SNHLY and CDR2 FYNNEI. This CDR3 contains 15 residues. The V and J ends lost 5 bases and 1 base, in that order; junction bases with no gene match: 1. The CDR3 coding sequence is TGTGCCAGCAGTCTAGCGGGGGGATCCTACAATGAGCAGTTCTTC. Protein: CASSLAGGSYNEQFF.

As regards this clonotype: A read error may be the cause here, since a much bigger clone is one base away. The gene calls are TRBV13 and TRBJ2-7, with 12 bases matching TRBD2. The CDR3 is 15 residues long. Germline CDR1 PRHDT, CDR2 FYEKMQ (reference sequence). The CDR3 protein is CVSSPGTSGWDEQYF. CDR3 DNA sequence: TGTGTCAGCAGCCCGGGGACTAGCGGGTGGGACGAGCAGTACTTC. The entire variable domain, with the rest obtained from reference TRBV13 and TRBJ2-7, is as follows: AAGVIQSPRHLIKEKRETATLKCYPIPRHDTVYWYQQGPGQDPQFLISFYEKMQSDKGSIPDRFSAQQFSDYHSELNMSSLELGDSALYFCVSSPGTSGWDEQYFGPGTRLTVT.

V gene TRBV7-3 combines with J gene TRBJ1-2, with a possible D match to TRBD1 (5 bases). Germline V lookup: CDR1 SGHTA, CDR2 FQGTGA. Trimming shortened V by 5 bases and J by 6 bases, and 19 bases separated the two germline ends. There are 15 residues in the CDR3. The CDR3 loop is CASSATGLTVDGYTF. DNA for the CDR3: TGTGCCAGCAGCGCTACGGGGCTGACGGTGGATGGCTACACCTTC.

This clonotype was counted once. The gene calls are TRBV6-5 and TRBJ1-2; a weak D match, TRBD1 (6 bases). The CDR3 is made up of 14 amino acids. Germline values: CDR1 MNHEY, CDR2 SVGAGI. Trimming cost V 4 bases and J 6 bases, with 15 bases left between them. In nucleotides, the CDR3 is TGTGCCAGCAGTTCTGGGGGCCTTGGGGATGGCTACACCTTC. Its protein product is CASSSGGLGDGYTF.

This clonotype was seen a handful of times. The chain carries TRBV3-1 and TRBJ2-7; TRBD2 is a possible D gene (6 bases). Germline CDR1 LGHDT, CDR2 YNNKEL (reference sequence). The CDR3 loop spans 12 amino acids. Trimming cost V 4 bases and J 5 bases, with 9 bases left between them. The CDR3 coding sequence is TGTGCCAGCAGCCGATGGGGGGACGAGCAGTACTTC. Translating gives CASSRWGDEQYF.